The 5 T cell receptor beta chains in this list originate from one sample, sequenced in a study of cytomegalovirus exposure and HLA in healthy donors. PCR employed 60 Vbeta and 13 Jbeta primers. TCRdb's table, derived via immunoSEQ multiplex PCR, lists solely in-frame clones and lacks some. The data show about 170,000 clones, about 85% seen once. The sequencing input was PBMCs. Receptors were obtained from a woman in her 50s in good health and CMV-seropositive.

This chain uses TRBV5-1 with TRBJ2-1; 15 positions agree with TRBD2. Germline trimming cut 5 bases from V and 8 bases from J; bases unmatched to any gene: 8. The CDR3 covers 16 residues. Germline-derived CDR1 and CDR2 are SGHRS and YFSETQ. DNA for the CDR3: TGCGCCAGCAGTTTAAGGACTAGCGGGGGGGAGGATGAGCAGTTCTTC. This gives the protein CASSLRTSGGEDEQFF.

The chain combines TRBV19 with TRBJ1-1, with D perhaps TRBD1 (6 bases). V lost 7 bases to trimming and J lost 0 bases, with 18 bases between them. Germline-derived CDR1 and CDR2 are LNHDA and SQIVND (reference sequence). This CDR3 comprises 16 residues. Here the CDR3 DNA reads TGTGCCAGTATAGCTACGGACAGATCCATGAACACTGAAGCTTTCTTT. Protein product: CASIATDRSMNTEAFF.

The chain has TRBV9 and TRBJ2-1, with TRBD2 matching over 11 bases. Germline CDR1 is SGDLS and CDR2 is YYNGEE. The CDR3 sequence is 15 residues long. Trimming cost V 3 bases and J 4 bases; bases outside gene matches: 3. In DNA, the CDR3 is TGTGCCAGCAGCGGTACTAGCGGGGGATACAATGAGCAGTTCTTC. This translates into CASSGTSGGYNEQFF.

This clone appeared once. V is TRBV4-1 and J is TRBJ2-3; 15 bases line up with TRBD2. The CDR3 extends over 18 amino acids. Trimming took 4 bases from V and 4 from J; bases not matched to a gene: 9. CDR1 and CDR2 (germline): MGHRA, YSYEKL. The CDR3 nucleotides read TGCGCCAGCAGCCCAGGGGGACTAGCGGGAGGCGGGGCAGATACGCAGTATTTT. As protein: CASSPGGLAGGGADTQYF.

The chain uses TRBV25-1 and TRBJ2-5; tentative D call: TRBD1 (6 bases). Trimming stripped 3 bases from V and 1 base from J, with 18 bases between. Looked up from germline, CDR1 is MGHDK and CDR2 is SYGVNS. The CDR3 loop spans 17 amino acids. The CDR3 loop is CASSDLPGTRSQETQYF. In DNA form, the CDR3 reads TGTGCCAGCAGTGATTTACCCGGGACAAGGTCCCAAGAGACCCAGTACTTC.